The next 23 T cell receptor beta chains were all read from a single sample in a study of somatic mutations in cytotoxic T cells in rheumatoid arthritis. TCRdb keeps only in-frame clones here, not all; method: immunoSEQ multiplex PCR. The table shows about 15,000 clones, with 78% occurring only once. Material for sequencing was CD8+ T cells sorted from blood. The receptor source for this set is an adult with rheumatoid arthritis.

This clone has only a few counts. This chain uses TRBV7-6 with TRBJ1-3, with a weak D call TRBD1 (5 bases). V gave up 5 bases and J gave up 5 bases, with 28 bases separating them. Germline assignment: CDR1 SGHVS and CDR2 FNYEAQ. The CDR3 contains 19 residues. The CDR3 coding sequence is TGTGCCAGCAGCCCTCGACCGGGCCTCAATAGGGGAAATAGAAACACCATATATTTT. It specifies CASSPRPGLNRGNRNTIYF. Full variable domain (missing parts from reference TRBV7-6 and TRBJ1-3): GAGVSQSPRYKVTKRGQDVALRCDPISGHVSLYWYRQALGQGPEFLTYFNYEAQQDKSGLPNDRFSAERPEGSISTLTIQRTEQRDSAMYRCASSPRPGLNRGNRNTIYFGEGSWLTVV.

The genes are TRBV29-1 and TRBJ1-1; no clear D gene. The germline CDR1 and CDR2 sequences are SQVTM and ANQGSEA. The CDR3 sequence is 12 residues long. V was pared by 6 bases and J by 3 bases, with 11 bases between. Written as DNA, the CDR3 is TGCAGCGTCCAACTAGCGGACACTGAAGCTTTCTTT. Translating gives CSVQLADTEAFF. The full variable domain, completed using reference TRBV29-1 and TRBJ1-1, is SAVISQKPSRDICQRGTSLTIQCQVDSQVTMMFWYRQQPGQSLTLIATANQGSEATYESGFVIDKFPISRPNLTFSTLTVSNMSPEDSSIYLCSVQLADTEAFFGQGTRLTVV.

The chain uses TRBV7-2 and TRBJ2-1; D unclear. Germline assignment: CDR1 SGHTA and CDR2 FQGNSA. V was clipped by 0 bases and J by 8 bases, with 5 bases between them. The CDR3 has 12 residues. The CDR3 region is CASSLAWDEQFF. The CDR3 DNA reads as TGTGCCAGCAGCTTAGCTTGGGATGAGCAGTTCTTC.

The chain has TRBV5-5 and TRBJ1-1, with D possibly TRBD1 on 5 matching bases. The ends were cut back, 1 base at V and 2 bases at J, with 18 bases in the middle. Per germline, CDR1 SGHKS and CDR2 YYEKEE (reference sequence). This CDR3 is built from 17 residues. In DNA form, the CDR3 reads TGTGCCAGCAGCTTGTCGGCAGGGTGGGTAGTTAACACTGAAGCTTTCTTT. Its translation: CASSLSAGWVVNTEAFF.

This chain joins TRBV7-9 and TRBJ1-2; TRBD1 matches at 8 bases. V gave up 3 bases and J gave up 0 bases; unmatched junction bases: 3. CDR3 length equals 15 residues. Per germline, CDR1 SEHNR and CDR2 FQNEAQ (reference sequence). This chain's CDR3 is CASSFWTGTNYGYTF. The CDR3 coding sequence is TGTGCCAGCAGCTTTTGGACAGGGACTAACTATGGCTACACCTTC.

The V and J genes are TRBV5-1 and TRBJ1-5; 7 positions match TRBD1. This CDR3 is 15 amino acids long. V shed 0 bases, J shed 2 bases, and the junction held 2 bases outside the gene matches. Germline V gene sequence: CDR1 SGHRS, CDR2 YFSETQ. CDR3: CASSLGQGGNQPQHF. The DNA of the CDR3 is TGCGCCAGCAGCTTGGGACAGGGAGGCAATCAGCCCCAGCATTTT.

The genes are TRBV6-5 and TRBJ2-4, with TRBD1 identical over 8 bases. Germline V CDR1 and CDR2: MNHEY, SVGAGI. This CDR3 contains 12 residues. The V segment lost 10 bases and the J segment 6 bases; nucleotides outside the gene matches: 5. The CDR3 DNA reads TGTGCCACTACGGACAGGGCAAACATTCAGTACTTC. As protein: CATTDRANIQYF.

The rearrangement uses TRBV7-2 and TRBJ2-7; 9 bases agree with TRBD2. Germline CDR1 reads SGHTA; CDR2 reads FQGNSA. With V trimmed by 2 bases and J by 2 bases, 10 bases remained unmatched. CDR3 length equals 17 residues. The CDR3 nucleotides read TGTGCCAGCAGCTTATTTGGAAGAGCGGGGGGCACCTACGAGCAGTACTTC. This gives the protein CASSLFGRAGGTYEQYF.

V is TRBV7-9 and J is TRBJ1-1, with 10 bases identical to TRBD1. This CDR3 comprises 15 residues. V shed 4 bases, J shed 1 base, and the junction held 3 bases outside the gene matches. Germline V gene sequence: CDR1 SEHNR, CDR2 FQNEAQ (reference sequence). The CDR3 bases are TGTGCCAGCAGCTCCGGGGACAGGGGGAACACTGAAGCTTTCTTT. This encodes CASSSGDRGNTEAFF.

The chain has TRBV6-5 and TRBJ1-5; no definite D call. Per germline, CDR1 MNHEY and CDR2 SVGAGI. This CDR3 is built from 14 residues. Trimming took 7 bases from V and 2 from J, leaving 12 bases between them. The CDR3 here is CASKESSGNQPQHF. CDR3 DNA: TGTGCCAGCAAAGAGAGCTCCGGCAATCAGCCCCAGCATTTT.

The rearrangement uses TRBV5-1 and TRBJ1-1; D is unresolved. V gave up 0 bases and J gave up 6 bases, with 9 bases separating them. The V gene's germline CDR1 is SGHRS and CDR2 YFSETQ. This CDR3 region has 13 residues. DNA for the CDR3: TGCGCCAGCAGCTTGGCGGCCAGCCCTGAAGCTTTCTTT. This translates into CASSLAASPEAFF.

The chain is built from TRBV30 and TRBJ2-2; D ambiguous. The CDR3 consists of 12 residues. The V end was cut by 4 bases, the J end by 5 bases, with 8 bases between. Germline V gene sequence: CDR1 GTSNPN, CDR2 SVGIG (reference sequence). The CDR3 protein is CAWKEVTGELFF. In DNA, the CDR3 is TGTGCCTGGAAAGAAGTTACCGGGGAGCTGTTTTTT.

The chain joins TRBV2 to TRBJ1-1; D is uncertain. The CDR3 covers 11 residues. V was pared by 3 bases and J by 5 bases, with 4 bases between. Germline loops: CDR1 SNHLY, CDR2 FYNNEI. This chain's CDR3 is CASSDGTEAFF. Here the CDR3 DNA reads TGTGCCAGCAGTGATGGGACTGAAGCTTTCTTT.

The chain is built from TRBV5-1 and TRBJ2-7; D possibly corresponds to TRBD2 (6 bases). The V end lost 0 bases, the J end lost 3 bases, and 10 bases lay between the germline ends. Germline values: CDR1 SGHRS, CDR2 YFSETQ. The CDR3 contains 14 residues. CDR3 amino acids: CASSLGREIYEQYF. CDR3 coding DNA: TGCGCCAGCAGCTTGGGACGGGAGATCTACGAGCAGTACTTC.

This sequence joins TRBV28 and TRBJ1-5; TRBD1 matches at 8 bases. The CDR3 length is 16 residues. J lost 2 bases, V lost 0 bases, and 3 bases had no gene match. CDR1 MDHEN and CDR2 SYDVKM come from the germline V gene. CDR3 sequence: CASSLWGQVGNQPQHF. CDR3 DNA: TGTGCCAGCAGTTTATGGGGACAGGTTGGCAATCAGCCCCAGCATTTT.

V gene TRBV7-8 combines with J gene TRBJ2-2; D might be TRBD2 (7 bases). V lost 1 base and J lost 2, with 14 bases in between. This CDR3 contains 17 residues. CDR1 SGHVS and CDR2 FQNEAQ come from the germline V gene. The CDR3 DNA reads TGTGCCAGCAGCTTAGAGGCGGGGGCCATAAACACCGGGGAGCTGTTTTTT. Amino acids: CASSLEAGAINTGELFF.

V is TRBV10-1 and J is TRBJ1-1, with D uncertain. This CDR3 region has 13 residues. The germline CDR1 and CDR2 sequences are WNHNN and SYGVQD (reference sequence). The V end lost 2 bases, the J end lost 4 bases, and 8 bases lay between the germline ends. The CDR3 DNA reads as TGCGCCAGCAGTGAGGCACAAAGCACTGAAGCTTTCTTT. Translating gives CASSEAQSTEAFF.

This sequence joins TRBV15 and TRBJ1-1; D possibly corresponds to TRBD1 (5 bases). CDR3 length equals 13 residues. The germline V gene has CDR1 LNHNV and CDR2 YYDKDF (reference sequence). V was cut by 11 bases and J by 1 base, with 14 bases left in between. The CDR3 nucleotides are TGTGCCTCTAAGGGGCTGACGAACACTGAAGCTTTCTTT. This sequence encodes CASKGLTNTEAFF.

The CDR3 loop reads CASSLKSLAEQYF. CDR3 DNA: TGTGCCAGCAGCTTAAAGTCGCTAGCCGAGCAGTACTTC. The genes are TRBV11-2 and TRBJ2-7, with D perhaps matching TRBD2 (5 bases). CDR1 is SGHAT, CDR2 FQNNGV, per germline. Between the trimmed V and J ends, which lost 2 bases and 6 bases, there was a span of 11 bases. This CDR3 has 13 residues.

This clone was observed once. V gene TRBV5-5 combines with J gene TRBJ1-1, with D hard to call. Germline V lookup: CDR1 SGHKS, CDR2 YYEKEE (reference sequence). The CDR3 loop spans 12 amino acids. V was trimmed by 7 bases and J by 0 bases, leaving 7 bases between them. Here the CDR3 reads CASGRLNTEAFF. The CDR3 nucleotides are TGTGCCAGCGGGCGTTTGAACACTGAAGCTTTCTTT.

The chain joins TRBV7-6 to TRBJ2-3; no clear D. The CDR3 totals 12 residues. Germline-derived CDR1 and CDR2 are SGHVS and FNYEAQ. V lost 4 bases to trimming and J lost 4 bases, with 6 bases between them. Written as DNA, the CDR3 is TGTGCCAGCAGCTCAAGGGCAGATACGCAGTATTTT. Translating gives CASSSRADTQYF.

The chain employs TRBV5-1 and TRBJ1-5; a possible D gene is TRBD1 (5 bases). CDR1 is SGHRS and CDR2 is YFSETQ in the germline V gene. The CDR3 spans 11 residues. Trimming took off 4 bases at V and 15 bases at J, with 14 bases between the two ends. The chain's CDR3 is CASSIGQDGHF. The CDR3 nucleotides read TGCGCCAGCAGCATTGGACAAGATGGGCATTTT.

This chain uses TRBV5-8 with TRBJ1-1; a weak D match, TRBD1 (5 bases). The CDR3 runs 15 residues. Germline assignment: CDR1 SGHTS and CDR2 YDEGEE. V was trimmed by 0 bases and J by 3 bases, leaving 12 bases between them. The CDR3 coding sequence is TGTGCCAGCAGCTTGGTTGTGGGGGTGGACACTGAAGCTTTCTTT. Its protein product is CASSLVVGVDTEAFF.